This TCR beta chain was sequenced for a study of cytomegalovirus exposure and HLA in healthy donors. To note about this clone: Its antigen is not identified.

Whole-study findings and limits: Indistinguishable V segments, including TRBV6-2 and TRBV6-3, were excluded. Accurate HLA-A and HLA-B prediction from TCR beta sequences was reported for most subjects.

Use of 60 Vbeta and 13 Jbeta primers characterized the PCR. Here immunoSEQ multiplex PCR was the method, and the copy in TCRdb shows in-frame clones only, minus some. The repertoire holds more than 85,000 clones, with approximately 76% as singletons. CDR3 length: 16 residues. Germline CDR1 KGHSH, CDR2 LQKENI. V dropped 0 bases and J dropped 9; count of bases not matched to a gene: 11. The sample was PBMCs. This receptor was identified in a man between 40 and 49 years old in good health and CMV-seronegative. J is TRBJ2-3 and V is TRBV18, with TRBD2 matching 8 bases. CDR3 in amino acids: CASSPPGGGGYNTQYF. The DNA for the CDR3 is TGTGCCAGCTCACCACCGGGAGGCGGGGGGTACAACACGCAGTATTTT.